This T cell receptor beta chain was found in a study of OX40 agonist ivuxolimab in advanced cancers. With regard to the full study: Ivuxolimab was an agonistic, fully human IgG2 monoclonal antibody directed against OX40 (CD134), a costimulatory receptor. Intravenous ivuxolimab was administered to patients every 2 weeks at six dose levels: 0.01, 0.1, 0.3, 1.5, 3 and 10 mg/kg. Among the roughly 50 dose-escalation patients, about 20 had hepatocellular carcinoma, about 15 melanoma, 9 renal cell carcinoma and 9 head and neck cancer. In the dose-escalation cohort, 75% to 85% of patients were male, and the mean age was roughly 56 years with a range of about 20 to 90. Patients were allowed to have had prior anti-PD-1, anti-PD-L1 or anti-CTLA-4 therapy, and around 41% of the dose-escalation patients had previously received checkpoint inhibitors. Partial responses were achieved by three dose-escalation patients, of whom one had hepatocellular carcinoma and two had cutaneous melanoma. Peripheral TCRbeta sequencing was intended to test whether TCR sequence diversity was altered and clonal T-cell expansion was caused by ivuxolimab. The paper covers the monotherapy dose-escalation part of the phase I ivuxolimab trial, which included N of about 51 patients. Findings and caveats that apply to the study as a whole: The antigen specificity of the clonally expanded peripheral T cells was not determined. Clonal expansion of both CD4+ and CD8+ blood T cells was observed from baseline to week 6 at doses 0.1 to 3.0 mg/kg. In the 0.1-3.0 mg/kg groups, partial responders were among the patients with the lowest normalized peripheral clonal expansion, particularly in CD8+ T cells. Low levels of normalized T-cell clonal expansion were also shown by some nonresponding patients. After ivuxolimab, expanded clones were on average more numerous among CD8+ T cells than among CD4+ T cells.

Patients with a history of autoimmune disease or receiving systemic immunosuppression were excluded from the trial. Peripheral blood for TCR sequencing was drawn from every dose cohort at baseline, at cycle 4 day 1 and at cycle 7 day 1. Samples came from an open-label, multicenter, first-in-human phase I dose-escalation trial of ivuxolimab. Adults with locally advanced or metastatic melanoma, renal cell carcinoma, hepatocellular carcinoma or head and neck squamous cell carcinoma were enrolled in the trial. Before TCR sequencing, CD4+ T cells and CD8+ T cells were sorted from peripheral blood as separate populations. The CDR1 and CDR2 encoded by the germline V gene (reference sequence) are GTSNPN and SVGIG. From V the trimming removes 2 bases and from J it removes 6 bases, while the gene matches leave 2 bases of the junction unaccounted for. The CDR3, cysteine through phenylalanine, is 12 amino acids long. Only the CDR3 DNA is retained, 36 bases long and in frame from the first base.

Genomic DNA was extracted from sorted cells for sequencing of the TCRbeta CDR3 region. The immunoSEQ Assay was used to sequence the TCRbeta CDR3 regions. Imported from immuneACCESS, the table was reduced by TCRdb to in-frame sequences with V and J called. These copies leave out some clones; in studies compared against another copy, an unresolved V gene accounts for under half, and the cause of the remainder is not known. For this sample there are 75,000 or so clones; 84% appear just once. In total, the top ten clones hold roughly 7.9% of the sample. Comment on this clone: Its antigen is currently not known. No qualities accompany the bases; no much larger clone lies one base away.

Sequencing was performed on CD4+ or CD8+ T cells sorted from blood, taken in a trial of the OX40 agonist ivuxolimab. In this chain, TRBV30 is recombined with TRBJ2-7; the junction holds 9 bases that match TRBD2. The receptor comes from an adult with an advanced solid tumor such as melanoma, head and neck, liver or kidney cancer. CDR3 region: CAWSHSGGEQYF. At the DNA level, the sequence is TGTGCCTGGAGTCATAGCGGGGGCGAGCAGTACTTC.